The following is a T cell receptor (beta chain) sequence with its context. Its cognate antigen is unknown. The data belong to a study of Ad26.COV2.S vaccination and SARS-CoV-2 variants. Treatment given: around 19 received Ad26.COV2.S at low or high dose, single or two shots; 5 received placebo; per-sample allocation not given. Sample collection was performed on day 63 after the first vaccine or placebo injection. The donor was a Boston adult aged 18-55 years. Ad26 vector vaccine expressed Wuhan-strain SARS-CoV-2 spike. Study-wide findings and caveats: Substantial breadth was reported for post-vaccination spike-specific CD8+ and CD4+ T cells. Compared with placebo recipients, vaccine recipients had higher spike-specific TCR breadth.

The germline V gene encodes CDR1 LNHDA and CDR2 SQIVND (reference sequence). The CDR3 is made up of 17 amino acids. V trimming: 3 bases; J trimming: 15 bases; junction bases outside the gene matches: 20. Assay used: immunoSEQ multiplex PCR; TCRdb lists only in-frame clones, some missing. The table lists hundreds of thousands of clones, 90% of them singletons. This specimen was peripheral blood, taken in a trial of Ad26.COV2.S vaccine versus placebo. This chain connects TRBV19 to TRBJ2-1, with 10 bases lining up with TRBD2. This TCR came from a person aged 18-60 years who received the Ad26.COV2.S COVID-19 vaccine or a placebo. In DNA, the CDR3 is TGTGCCAGTAGTATGGGCGATTTTAGCGGGAGGCCCCTCGGGTTGTTCTTC. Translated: CASSMGDFSGRPLGLFF.